This TCR beta chain came from a study of T cells in Graves' hyperthyroidism and ophthalmopathy. The CDR3 consists of 15 residues. The V gene's germline CDR1 is MDHEN and CDR2 SYDVKM. V was cut by 6 bases and J by 0 bases, with 13 bases left in between. TCR beta CDR3 region amplification was performed from RNA transcripts. First-round RT-PCR of the TCR CDR3 relied on the HTBI primer set. MiXCR, applied by TCRdb to the multiplex PCR reads, yields one record per CDR3 protein. This sample has under 650,000 distinct CDR3 sequences, with about a sixth found just once. At least ten counts were recorded for this clonotype.

The sequenced sample was blood. The source of this sequence is a woman aged 25 to 39 with Graves' hyperthyroidism. This chain uses TRBV28 with TRBJ2-3; TRBD2 might be the D (6 bases). CDR3 loop: CASSVSGTSTDTQYF. For the CDR3, the DNA is TGTGCCAGCAGCGTTAGCGGAACGAGCACAGATACGCAGTATTTT.